This TCR beta chain appears in the sequencing data of a study of T cells in narcolepsy. Across the study: Enrolled donors included narcolepsy type 1 or type 2 patients and healthy controls.

Study results and caveats: Some memory CD4+ repertoires had no autoreactive clone sequences. HCRT-specific and TRIB2-specific autoreactive clonotypes appeared among same-patient CSF and blood CD4+ clonotypes. Blood of same and different patients, but not healthy controls, reportedly held recurring autoreactive clonotypes.

Germline loops: CDR1 SGHTA, CDR2 FQGNSA. Trimming took 1 base from V and 4 from J; bases not matched to a gene: 7. This CDR3 spans 17 amino acids. Concerning this clone itself: Its cognate antigen is unknown.

The data were produced by immunoSEQ multiplex PCR, yet TCRdb's version contains in-frame clones alone and is incomplete. The sample carries approximately 35,000 clones, roughly 90% recorded once. This TCR came from a human donor with narcolepsy. The gene calls are TRBV7-2 and TRBJ2-1, with 10 bases that match TRBD2. Sequencing input: CD45RA- memory CD4+ T cells from PBMCs. CDR3: CASSLGLAGLGYNEQFF. The CDR3 nucleotides read TGTGCCAGCAGCTTAGGACTAGCGGGTCTGGGGTACAATGAGCAGTTCTTC.